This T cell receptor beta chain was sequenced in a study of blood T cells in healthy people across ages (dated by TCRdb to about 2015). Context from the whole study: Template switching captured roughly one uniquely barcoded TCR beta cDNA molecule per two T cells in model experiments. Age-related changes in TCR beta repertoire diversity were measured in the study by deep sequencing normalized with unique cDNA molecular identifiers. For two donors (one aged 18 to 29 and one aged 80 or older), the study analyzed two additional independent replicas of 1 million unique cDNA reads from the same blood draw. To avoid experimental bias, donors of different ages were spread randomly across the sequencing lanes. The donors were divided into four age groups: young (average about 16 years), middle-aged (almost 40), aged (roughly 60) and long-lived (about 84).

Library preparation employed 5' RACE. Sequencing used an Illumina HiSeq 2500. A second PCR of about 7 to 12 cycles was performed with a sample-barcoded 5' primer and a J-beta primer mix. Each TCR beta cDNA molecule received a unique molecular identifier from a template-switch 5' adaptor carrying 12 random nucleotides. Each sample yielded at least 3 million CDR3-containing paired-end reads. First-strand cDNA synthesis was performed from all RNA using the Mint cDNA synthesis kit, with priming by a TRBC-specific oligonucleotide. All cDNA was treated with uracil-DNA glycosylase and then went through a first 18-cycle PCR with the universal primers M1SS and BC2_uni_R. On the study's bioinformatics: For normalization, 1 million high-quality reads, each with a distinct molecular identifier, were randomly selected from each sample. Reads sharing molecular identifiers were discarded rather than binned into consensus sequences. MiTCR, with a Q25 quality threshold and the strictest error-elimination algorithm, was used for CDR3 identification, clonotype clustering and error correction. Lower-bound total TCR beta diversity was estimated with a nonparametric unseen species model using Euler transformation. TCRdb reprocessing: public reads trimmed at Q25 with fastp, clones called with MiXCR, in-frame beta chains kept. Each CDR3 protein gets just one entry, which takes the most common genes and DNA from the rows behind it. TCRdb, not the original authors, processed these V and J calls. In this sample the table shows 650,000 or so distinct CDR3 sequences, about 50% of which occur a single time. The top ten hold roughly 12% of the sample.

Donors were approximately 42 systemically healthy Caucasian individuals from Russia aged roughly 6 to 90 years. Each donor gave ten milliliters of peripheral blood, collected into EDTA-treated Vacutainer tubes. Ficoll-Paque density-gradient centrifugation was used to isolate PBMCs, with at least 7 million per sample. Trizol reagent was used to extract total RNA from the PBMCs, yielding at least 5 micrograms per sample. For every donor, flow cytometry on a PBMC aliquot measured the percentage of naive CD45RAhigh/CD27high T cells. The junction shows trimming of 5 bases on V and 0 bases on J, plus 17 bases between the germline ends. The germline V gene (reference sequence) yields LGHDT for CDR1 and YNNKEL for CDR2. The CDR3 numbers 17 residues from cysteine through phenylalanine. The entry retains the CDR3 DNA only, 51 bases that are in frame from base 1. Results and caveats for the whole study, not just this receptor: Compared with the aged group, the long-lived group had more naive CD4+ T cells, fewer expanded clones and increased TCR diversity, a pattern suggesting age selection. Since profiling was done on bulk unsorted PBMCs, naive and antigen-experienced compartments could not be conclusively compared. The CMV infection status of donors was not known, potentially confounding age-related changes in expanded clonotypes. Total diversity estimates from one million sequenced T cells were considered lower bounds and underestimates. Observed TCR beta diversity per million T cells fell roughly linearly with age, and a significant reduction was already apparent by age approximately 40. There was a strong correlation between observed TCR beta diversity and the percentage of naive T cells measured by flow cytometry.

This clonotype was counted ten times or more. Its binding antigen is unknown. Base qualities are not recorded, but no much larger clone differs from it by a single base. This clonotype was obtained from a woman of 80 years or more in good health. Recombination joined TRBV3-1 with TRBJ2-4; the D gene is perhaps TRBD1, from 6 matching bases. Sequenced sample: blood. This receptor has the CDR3 CASSYARGALAKNIQYF. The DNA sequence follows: TGTGCCAGCAGCTACGCCAGGGGCGCCCTAGCCAAAAACATTCAGTACTTC.